The clone carrying this TCR beta chain was seen a handful of times. The antigen is undetermined. The authors extracted at least 5 micrograms of total RNA per sample. Per the germline V gene, CDR1 is SEHNR and CDR2 is FQNEAQ (reference sequence). The CDR3 sequence is 14 residues long. V dropped 10 bases and J dropped 7; count of bases not matched to a gene: 10. The data were obtained in a study of blood T cells in healthy people across ages. A second 7 to 11 cycle PCR used barcoded and J-beta primers. TCRdb independently ran MiXCR on the 5' RACE reads; one entry per CDR3 protein. The table has fewer than 2 million distinct CDR3 sequences, 39% seen once. Study outcomes and limitations: Bulk PBMC profiling left naive and antigen-experienced comparisons inconclusive. The percentage of naive T cells correlated strongly with TCR beta diversity.

V and J are TRBV7-9 and TRBJ1-6; 7 bases line up with TRBD1. The origin of this receptor is a human donor in good health. Sequencing was carried out using blood. The DNA for the CDR3 is TGTGCCACCCATCCAGGGGGGCGGAATTCACCCCTCCACTTT. Translated, it gives CATHPGGRNSPLHF.